Listed here are 3 T cell receptor beta chains from one sample, sequenced in a study of cytomegalovirus exposure and HLA in healthy donors. PCR primers comprised 60 Vbeta and 13 Jbeta primers. TCRdb keeps only in-frame clones here, not all; method: immunoSEQ multiplex PCR. The sample has 150,000 to 200,000 clones, over 65% seen once. Sequenced material: PBMCs. The receptors stem from a man younger than 35 in good health and CMV-seropositive.

This sequence joins TRBV27 and TRBJ2-7; D call uncertain. Germline V CDR1 and CDR2: MNHEY, SMNVEV (reference sequence). Trimming shortened V by 5 bases and J by 3 bases, and 14 bases separated the two germline ends. This CDR3 has 14 residues. CDR3 sequence reads: CASSPRESHYEQYV. The CDR3 region has the DNA TGTGCCAGCAGTCCCCGAGAGTCCCACTACGAGCAGTACGTC.

The rearrangement uses TRBV6-4 and TRBJ2-5; 10 nucleotides line up with TRBD2. Germline V gives CDR1 MRHNA, CDR2 SNTAGT. This CDR3 spans 16 amino acids. Trimming cost V 9 bases and J 3 bases; bases outside gene matches: 13. The CDR3 protein is CARNMASGSREETQYF. The CDR3 nucleotides read TGTGCCAGAAACATGGCTAGCGGGAGTCGCGAAGAGACCCAGTACTTC.

This clone was counted between two and nine times. The chain has TRBV10-3 and TRBJ2-7; TRBD1 agrees at 9 bases. V shed 2 bases, J shed 2 bases, and the junction held 4 bases outside the gene matches. The CDR3 is 15 amino acids. CDR1 is ENHRY and CDR2 is SYGVKD in the germline V gene. Here the CDR3 reads CAISEGQGYTYEQYV. CDR3 nucleotides: TGTGCCATCAGTGAGGGACAGGGGTATACCTACGAGCAGTACGTC.